This T cell receptor beta chain was captured by sequencing in a study of blood T cells in healthy people across ages. Whole-study results and caveats: It was the long-lived donors that had more naive CD4+ cells and higher diversity than aged donors.

As concerns this clonotype: Its antigen is unidentified.

Every donor provided 7.5 to 10 milliliters of peripheral blood. The CDR3 length is 12 residues. The V and J ends lost 7 bases and 5 bases respectively, with 11 bases between them. Primed by a sample-barcoded 5' primer and a J-beta primer mix, a second PCR proceeded for roughly 6 to 12 cycles. TCRdb used MiXCR to reprocess the 5' RACE reads, holding one entry per CDR3 protein. Of about 1.5 million distinct CDR3 sequences listed, less than 45% are singletons. The material sequenced was blood. The chain carries TRBV12-3 or TRBV12-4 and TRBJ2-5, with D hard to call. The TCR was taken from a woman between 18 and 30 years old in good health. In nucleotides, the CDR3 is TGTGCCAGCACCCTGATCGGGGAGACCCAGTACTTC. It encodes CASTLIGETQYF.